The rows below give T cell receptor beta chains drawn from one sample of a study of blood T cell repertoires in COVID-19. Some clones are missing from TCRdb's copy, which holds only in-frame ones; the method was immunoSEQ multiplex PCR. The sample has about 330,000 clones; 88% are singletons. The sample comprised peripheral blood. The receptors stem from a woman in her fifties or sixties with active or convalescent COVID-19. Both conserved end residues are trimmed from each CDR3. The order of the fields is clone size, V gene, J gene, CDR3 length, CDR3 protein. Only some rows state a clone size, as once, few, many or a class for expanded clones.

clone size: NA
V gene: TRBV2
J gene: TRBJ2-3
CDR3 length: 12
CDR3 protein: ASIIPSSTDTQY

clone size: NA
V gene: TRBV4-2
J gene: TRBJ1-1
CDR3 length: 13
CDR3 protein: ASSQDVLVNTEAF

clone size: NA
V gene: TRBV9
J gene: TRBJ1-1
CDR3 length: 13
CDR3 protein: ASSVSGQGATEAF

clone size: NA
V gene: TRBV30
J gene: TRBJ2-7
CDR3 length: 13
CDR3 protein: AWGYRDREYYEQY

clone size: NA
V gene: TRBV4-1
J gene: TRBJ2-7
CDR3 length: 15
CDR3 protein: ASSQVFSGTGPHEQY

clone size: NA
V gene: TRBV6-5
J gene: TRBJ1-1
CDR3 length: 11
CDR3 protein: ASSPGEANEAF

clone size: once
V gene: TRBV6-6
J gene: TRBJ2-7
CDR3 length: 15
CDR3 protein: ASSRGLAGGRIYEQY

clone size: NA
V gene: TRBV24-1
J gene: TRBJ1-1
CDR3 length: 13
CDR3 protein: ATSPRGGGNTEAF

clone size: NA
V gene: TRBV6-5
J gene: TRBJ2-7
CDR3 length: 12
CDR3 protein: ASSYSGSPVGQY

clone size: NA
V gene: TRBV30
J gene: TRBJ1-2
CDR3 length: 12
CDR3 protein: AWSIGRGFGGYT

clone size: NA
V gene: TRBV30
J gene: TRBJ2-7
CDR3 length: 10
CDR3 protein: ALTSGIYEQY

clone size: NA
V gene: TRBV28
J gene: TRBJ2-1
CDR3 length: 13
CDR3 protein: ASRLQGPWGHEQF

clone size: NA
V gene: TRBV27
J gene: TRBJ2-3
CDR3 length: 12
CDR3 protein: ASSWTQSTDTQY

clone size: NA
V gene: TRBV2
J gene: TRBJ1-4
CDR3 length: 11
CDR3 protein: ASSELPGEKLF

clone size: NA
V gene: TRBV16
J gene: TRBJ2-3
CDR3 length: 11
CDR3 protein: ASSQTQGSTQY

clone size: NA
V gene: TRBV10-3
J gene: TRBJ1-2
CDR3 length: 11
CDR3 protein: AISAPTGGGYT

clone size: NA
V gene: TRBV6-1
J gene: TRBJ1-5
CDR3 length: 15
CDR3 protein: ASSEVPPGHLYQPQH

clone size: NA
V gene: TRBV5-4
J gene: TRBJ1-2
CDR3 length: 13
CDR3 protein: ASSLAGQQIYGYT

clone size: NA
V gene: TRBV6-5
J gene: TRBJ2-2
CDR3 length: 11
CDR3 protein: ASSYEGAGELF

clone size: NA
V gene: TRBV10-3
J gene: TRBJ2-1
CDR3 length: 15
CDR3 protein: AISESVRPSENNEQF

clone size: NA
V gene: TRBV19
J gene: TRBJ2-2
CDR3 length: 13
CDR3 protein: ASSIGHKNTGELF

clone size: NA
V gene: TRBV7-9
J gene: TRBJ1-4
CDR3 length: 15
CDR3 protein: ASSSGDRGGSSEKLF

clone size: NA
V gene: TRBV6-6
J gene: TRBJ1-4
CDR3 length: 11
CDR3 protein: ASRPGGFEKLF

clone size: once
V gene: TRBV28
J gene: TRBJ1-6
CDR3 length: 11
CDR3 protein: ASRTAYNSPLH

clone size: NA
V gene: TRBV25-1
J gene: TRBJ2-5
CDR3 length: 12
CDR3 protein: ASSEARGPETQY

clone size: NA
V gene: TRBV4-3
J gene: TRBJ2-3
CDR3 length: 13
CDR3 protein: ASSQDLRFTDTQY

clone size: NA
V gene: TRBV15
J gene: TRBJ1-2
CDR3 length: 15
CDR3 protein: ATSERGQWGGADGYT

clone size: NA
V gene: TRBV6-2/TRBV6-3
J gene: TRBJ2-1
CDR3 length: 15
CDR3 protein: ASSYTSGTGVYNEQF

clone size: NA
V gene: TRBV5-6
J gene: TRBJ2-7
CDR3 length: 11
CDR3 protein: ASRTTGSYEQY

clone size: once
V gene: TRBV19
J gene: TRBJ1-1
CDR3 length: 15
CDR3 protein: ASSIDRYRTWNTEAF

clone size: NA
V gene: TRBV7-2
J gene: TRBJ2-1
CDR3 length: 14
CDR3 protein: ASSPSGAGVGNEQF

clone size: NA
V gene: TRBV9
J gene: TRBJ1-5
CDR3 length: 12
CDR3 protein: ASSITGKGQPQH

clone size: NA
V gene: TRBV5-1
J gene: TRBJ1-2
CDR3 length: 10
CDR3 protein: ASRTFGVGYT

clone size: NA
V gene: TRBV20-1
J gene: TRBJ2-3
CDR3 length: 13
CDR3 protein: SASRTSGVSDTQY

clone size: NA
V gene: TRBV4-1
J gene: TRBJ2-2
CDR3 length: 17
CDR3 protein: ASSQVFPRTGRGTGELF